These 10 T cell receptor beta chains originate from one sample sequenced in a study of blood T cells in healthy people across ages. A sample-barcoded 5' primer and a J-beta primer mix were used in a second PCR of roughly 7 to 12 cycles. TCRdb re-called the 5' RACE reads through MiXCR, storing one row per CDR3 protein. Of hundreds of thousands of distinct CDR3 sequences listed, around 45% are singletons. Input material: blood. The source of these receptors is a man in his 60s in good health.

This clonotype was observed once. The gene calls are TRBV12-3 or TRBV12-4 and TRBJ2-5; 7 bases fit TRBD2. J was trimmed by 13 bases and V by 6 bases; bases with no gene match: 11. The CDR3 extends over 12 amino acids. The CDR3 bases are TGTGCCAGCAGCCCAGGACTAGTGATTGGGTACTTC. It specifies CASSPGLVIGYF.

V gene TRBV20-1 combines with J gene TRBJ2-2; D ambiguous. V lost 6 bases to trimming and J lost 0 bases, with 11 bases between them. From germline, CDR1 is DFQATT and CDR2 SNEGSKA (reference sequence). The length of the CDR3 is 14 residues. The CDR3: CSAIDGSNTGELFF. DNA for the CDR3: TGCAGTGCGATAGACGGTTCGAACACCGGGGAGCTGTTTTTT.

The rearrangement links TRBV6-1 to TRBJ2-7, with 9 bases lining up with TRBD1. The J segment lost 3 bases and the V segment lost 8 bases, leaving 8 bases of the junction unmatched. Germline values: CDR1 MNHNS, CDR2 SASEGT. This CDR3 spans 14 amino acids. CDR3 nucleotides: TGTGCCAGCTCCCCGGGGGACAGGGACTACGAGCAGTACTTC. This sequence encodes CASSPGDRDYEQYF.

The chain employs TRBV5-1 and TRBJ2-1; 7 nucleotides line up with TRBD1. This CDR3 is 14 amino acids long. V lost 4 bases, J lost 3 bases, and 4 bases stayed unmatched. Germline CDR1 and CDR2: SGHRS and YFSETQ. CDR3 sequence: CASSVGQFYNEQFF. CDR3 DNA sequence: TGCGCCAGCAGCGTGGGACAGTTCTACAATGAGCAGTTCTTC.

The V gene is TRBV29-1, the J gene TRBJ2-1; 7 nucleotides align to TRBD2. Trimming cost V 4 bases and J 4 bases; bases outside gene matches: 10. Germline V CDR1 and CDR2: SQVTM, ANQGSEA. The CDR3 contains 15 residues. CDR3 bases: TGCAGCGTTGGGGGCAGCGCGGGAGCGTACAATGAGCAGTTCTTC. It translates to CSVGGSAGAYNEQFF.

The rearrangement uses TRBV5-5 and TRBJ2-5; the match to TRBD1 covers 7 bases. The junction had 13 bases not matched to a gene; V was cut back by 2 bases and J by 9 bases. Germline V gene data show CDR1 as SGHKS and CDR2 as YYEKEE (reference sequence). This CDR3 contains 15 residues. DNA of the CDR3: TGTGCCAGCAGCTTAGTACAGGGGAAGATTATGGCCCAGTACTTC. As protein: CASSLVQGKIMAQYF.

This clonotype was counted a few times. An end of the junction differs from the germline gene, which may be a read error. The rearrangement uses TRBV7-7 and TRBJ2-7; possible D gene TRBD2, 6 bases. Germline assignment: CDR1 SSHAT and CDR2 FNYEAQ (reference sequence). The CDR3 spans 13 residues. CDR3 sequence reads: CASSLLQTSEQYF. In DNA form, the CDR3 reads TGTGCTAGCAGCTTACTCCAGACTAGTGAGCAGTACTTC.

CDR3 loop: CASSTSSGGADTQYF. CDR3 coding DNA: TGTGCCAGCAGCACCTCTAGCGGGGGGGCAGATACGCAGTATTTT. The gene calls are TRBV3-1 and TRBJ2-3, with 12 bases fitting TRBD2. CDR1 LGHDT and CDR2 YNNKEL come from the germline V gene (reference sequence). The CDR3 is 15 amino acids. Trimming cost V 5 bases and J 4 bases; bases outside gene matches: 4.

A word on this clonotype: Without the conserved terminal phenylalanine or tryptophan, this CDR3 likely stems from a read error. The chain recombines TRBV5-1 with TRBJ1-2; D perhaps matches TRBD1 (6 bases). Trimming left V 0 bases short and J 4 bases short, with 13 bases between. CDR3 length: 15 amino acids. Per the germline V gene, CDR1 is SGHRS and CDR2 is YFSETQ. CDR3 in DNA: TGCGCCAGCAGCTTGGAGTTTGGACAGCCCTATGGCTACACCTCC. The encoded protein is CASSLEFGQPYGYTS.

The rearrangement joins TRBV20-1 to TRBJ2-7, with a weak D call TRBD1 (7 bases). The CDR3 totals 14 residues. The ends were cut back, 0 bases at V and 3 bases at J, with 12 bases in the middle. CDR1 is DFQATT and CDR2 is SNEGSKA in the germline V gene (reference sequence). The CDR3 sequence is CSARDVQGGYEQYF. The CDR3 DNA is TGCAGTGCTAGAGATGTCCAGGGGGGCTACGAGCAGTACTTC.